This T cell receptor (beta chain) was recovered during a study of blood T cell repertoires in COVID-19. Study in general: Spain, Italy and the United States supplied samples that represented acute and convalescent COVID-19. Sources were T cells, B-cell-depleted T cells, or PBMCs; the material itself was cDNA or gDNA.

Per the authors' pipeline: How many nucleated cells were present was estimated from reference gene primer amplification. Sequencing used immunoSEQ multiplex PCR; TCRdb keeps in-frame clones, though not all of them. V, J and clone size derive from that table, while D and trimming were established from the DNA sequence. The sample has some 210,000 clones; roughly 90% are singletons. The ends were cut back, 2 bases at V and 2 bases at J, with 9 bases in the middle. Germline V gene data show CDR1 as GTSNPN and CDR2 as SVGIG (reference sequence). CDR3 size: 13 residues. This chain links TRBV30 with TRBJ2-5; a weak D match, TRBD1 (6 bases). Sequenced material: peripheral blood. The source of this sequence is a man between 60 and 75 years old who had recovered from COVID-19. The CDR3 reads CAWSHRAQETQYF. The CDR3 DNA reads as TGTGCCTGGAGTCACAGGGCGCAAGAGACCCAGTACTTC.